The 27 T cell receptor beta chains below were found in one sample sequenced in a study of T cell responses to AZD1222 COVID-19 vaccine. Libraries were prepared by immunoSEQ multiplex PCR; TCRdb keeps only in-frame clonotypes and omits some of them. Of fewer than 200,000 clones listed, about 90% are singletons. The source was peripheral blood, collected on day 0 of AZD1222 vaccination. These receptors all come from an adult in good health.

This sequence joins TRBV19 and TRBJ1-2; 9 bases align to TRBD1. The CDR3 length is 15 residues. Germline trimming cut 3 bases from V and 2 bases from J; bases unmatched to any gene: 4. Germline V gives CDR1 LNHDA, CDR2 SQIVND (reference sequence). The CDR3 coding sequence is TGTGCCAGTAGTATCACAGGGGGCAAGAACTATGGCTACACCTTC. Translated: CASSITGGKNYGYTF.

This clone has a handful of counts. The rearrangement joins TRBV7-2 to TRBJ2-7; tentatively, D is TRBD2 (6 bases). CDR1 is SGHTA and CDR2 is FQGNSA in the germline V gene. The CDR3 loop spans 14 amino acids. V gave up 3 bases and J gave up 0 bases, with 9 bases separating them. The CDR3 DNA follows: TGTGCCAGCAGCTTCCGGGACTCCTCCTACGAGCAGTACTTC. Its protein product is CASSFRDSSYEQYF.

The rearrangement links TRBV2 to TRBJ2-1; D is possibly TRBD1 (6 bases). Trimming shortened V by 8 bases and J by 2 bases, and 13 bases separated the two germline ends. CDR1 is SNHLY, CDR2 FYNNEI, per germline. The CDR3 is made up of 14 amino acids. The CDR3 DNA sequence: TGTGCCAGCCGAGGGACATCCACCTACAATGAGCAGTTCTTC. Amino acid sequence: CASRGTSTYNEQFF.

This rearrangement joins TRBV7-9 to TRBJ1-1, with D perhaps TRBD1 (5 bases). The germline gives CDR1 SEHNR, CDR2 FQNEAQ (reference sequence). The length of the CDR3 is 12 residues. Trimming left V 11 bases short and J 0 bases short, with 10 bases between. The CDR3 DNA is TGTGCCGGGGCGGTAATGAACACTGAAGCTTTCTTT. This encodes CAGAVMNTEAFF.

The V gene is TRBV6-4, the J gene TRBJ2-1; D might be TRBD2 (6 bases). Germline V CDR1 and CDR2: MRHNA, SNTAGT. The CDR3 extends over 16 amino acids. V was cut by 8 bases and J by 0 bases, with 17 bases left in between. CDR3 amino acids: CASGDSSLSSYNEQFF. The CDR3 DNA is TGTGCCAGCGGGGACTCCTCCTTGAGCTCCTACAATGAGCAGTTCTTC.

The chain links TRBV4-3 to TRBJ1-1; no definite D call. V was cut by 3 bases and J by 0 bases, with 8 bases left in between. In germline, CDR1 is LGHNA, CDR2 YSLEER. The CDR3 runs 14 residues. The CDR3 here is CASSHEPMNTEAFF. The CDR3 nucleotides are TGCGCCAGCAGCCACGAACCAATGAACACTGAAGCTTTCTTT.

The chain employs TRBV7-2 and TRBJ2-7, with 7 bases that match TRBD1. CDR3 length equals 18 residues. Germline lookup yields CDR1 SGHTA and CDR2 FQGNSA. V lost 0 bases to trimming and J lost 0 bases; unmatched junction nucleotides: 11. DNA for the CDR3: TGTGCCAGCAGCTTAGCAGGGGGAGCCAGGGGGAGCTCCTACGAGCAGTACTTC. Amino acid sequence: CASSLAGGARGSSYEQYF.

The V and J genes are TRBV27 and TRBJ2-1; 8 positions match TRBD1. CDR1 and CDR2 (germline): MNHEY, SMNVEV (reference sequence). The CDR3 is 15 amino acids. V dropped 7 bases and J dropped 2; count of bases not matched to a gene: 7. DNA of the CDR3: TGTGCCAGCACCCCTTCAGGGGGCACCTACAATGAGCAGTTCTTC. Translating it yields CASTPSGGTYNEQFF.

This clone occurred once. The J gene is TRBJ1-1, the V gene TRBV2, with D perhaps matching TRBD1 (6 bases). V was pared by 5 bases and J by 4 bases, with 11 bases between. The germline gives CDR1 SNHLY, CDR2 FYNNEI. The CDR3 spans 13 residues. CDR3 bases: TGTGCCAGCAGTCGACAGGATTTCACTGAAGCTTTCTTT. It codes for CASSRQDFTEAFF.

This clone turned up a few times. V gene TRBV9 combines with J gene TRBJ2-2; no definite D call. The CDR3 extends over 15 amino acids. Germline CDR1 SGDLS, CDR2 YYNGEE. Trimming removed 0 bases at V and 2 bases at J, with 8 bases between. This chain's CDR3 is CASSVALPNTGELFF. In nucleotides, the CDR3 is TGTGCCAGCAGCGTAGCTCTACCCAACACCGGGGAGCTGTTTTTT.

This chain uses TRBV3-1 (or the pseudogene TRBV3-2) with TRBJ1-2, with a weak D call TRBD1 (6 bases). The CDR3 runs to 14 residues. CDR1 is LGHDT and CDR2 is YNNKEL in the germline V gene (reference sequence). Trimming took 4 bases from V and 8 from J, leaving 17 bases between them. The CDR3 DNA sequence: TGTGCCAGCAGCCGAGGACGGGACATTTGGGGCTACACCTTC. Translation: CASSRGRDIWGYTF.

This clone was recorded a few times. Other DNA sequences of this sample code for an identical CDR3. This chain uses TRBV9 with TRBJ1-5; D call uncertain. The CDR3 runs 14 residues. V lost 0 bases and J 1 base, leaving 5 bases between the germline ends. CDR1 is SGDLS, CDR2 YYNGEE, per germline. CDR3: CASSVDGSNQPQHF. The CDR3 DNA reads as TGTGCCAGCAGCGTAGACGGGAGCAATCAGCCCCAGCATTTT.

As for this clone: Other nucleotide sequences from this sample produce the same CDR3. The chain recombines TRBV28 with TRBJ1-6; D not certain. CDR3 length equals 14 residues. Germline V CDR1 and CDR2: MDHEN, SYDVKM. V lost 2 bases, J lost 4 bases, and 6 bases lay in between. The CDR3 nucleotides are TGTGCCAGCAGTTTACGGAGATATAATTCACCCCTCCACTTT. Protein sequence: CASSLRRYNSPLHF. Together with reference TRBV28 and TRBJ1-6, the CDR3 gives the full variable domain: DVKVTQSSRYLVKRTGEKVFLECVQDMDHENMFWYRQDPGLGLRLIYFSYDVKMKEKGDIPEGYSVSREKKERFSLILESASTNQTSMYLCASSLRRYNSPLHFGNGTRLTVT.

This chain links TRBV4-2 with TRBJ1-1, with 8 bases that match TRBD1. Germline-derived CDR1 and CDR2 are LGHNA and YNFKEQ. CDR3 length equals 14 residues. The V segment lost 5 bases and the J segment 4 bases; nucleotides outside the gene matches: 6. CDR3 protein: CASSTHRGGTEAFF. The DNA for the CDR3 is TGTGCCAGCAGCACCCACAGGGGGGGCACTGAAGCTTTCTTT.

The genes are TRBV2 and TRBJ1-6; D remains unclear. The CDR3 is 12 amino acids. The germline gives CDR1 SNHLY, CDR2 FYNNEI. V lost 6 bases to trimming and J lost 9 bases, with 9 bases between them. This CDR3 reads CASSAGVSPLHF. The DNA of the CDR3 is TGTGCCAGCAGCGCGGGAGTTTCACCCCTCCACTTT.

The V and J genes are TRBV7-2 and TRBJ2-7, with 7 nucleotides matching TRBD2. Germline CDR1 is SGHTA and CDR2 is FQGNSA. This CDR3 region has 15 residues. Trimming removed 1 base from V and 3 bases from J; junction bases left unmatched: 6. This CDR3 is CASSLDGLADYEQYF. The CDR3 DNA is TGTGCCAGCAGCTTAGATGGTCTAGCGGACTACGAGCAGTACTTC.

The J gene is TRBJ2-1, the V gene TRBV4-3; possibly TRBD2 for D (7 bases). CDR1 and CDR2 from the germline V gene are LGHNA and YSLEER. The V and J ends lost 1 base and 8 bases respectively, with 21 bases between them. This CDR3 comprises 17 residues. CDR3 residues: CASSQVSPGGAVDEQFF. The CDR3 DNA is TGCGCCAGCAGCCAAGTGAGCCCGGGGGGCGCGGTAGATGAGCAGTTCTTC.

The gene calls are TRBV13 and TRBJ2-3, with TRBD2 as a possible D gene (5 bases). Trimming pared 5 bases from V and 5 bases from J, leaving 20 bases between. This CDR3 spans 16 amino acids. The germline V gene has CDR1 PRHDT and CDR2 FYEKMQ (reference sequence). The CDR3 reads CASSPRGERAEDTQYF. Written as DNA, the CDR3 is TGTGCCAGCAGCCCCCGAGGTGAGAGGGCCGAAGATACGCAGTATTTT.

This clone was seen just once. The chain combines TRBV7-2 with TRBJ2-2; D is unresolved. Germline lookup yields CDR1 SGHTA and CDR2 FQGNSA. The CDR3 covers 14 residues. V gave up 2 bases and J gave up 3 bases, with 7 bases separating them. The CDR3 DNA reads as TGTGCCAGCAGCTTAATCAGCGACACCGGGGAGCTGTTTTTT. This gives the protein CASSLISDTGELFF.

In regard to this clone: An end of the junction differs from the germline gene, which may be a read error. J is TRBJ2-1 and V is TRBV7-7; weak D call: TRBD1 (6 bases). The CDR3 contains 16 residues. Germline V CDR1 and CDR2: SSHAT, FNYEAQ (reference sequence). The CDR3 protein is CASSLGAPETLHEQFF. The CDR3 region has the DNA TGTGCTAGCAGCTTGGGGGCCCCGGAAACTCTACATGAGCAGTTCTTC.

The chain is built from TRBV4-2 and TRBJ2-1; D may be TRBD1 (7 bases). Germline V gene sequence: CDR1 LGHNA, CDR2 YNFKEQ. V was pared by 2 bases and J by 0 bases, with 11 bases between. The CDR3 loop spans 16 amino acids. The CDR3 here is CASSQPRGVSYNEQFF. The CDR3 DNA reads TGTGCCAGCAGCCAACCCAGGGGGGTCTCCTACAATGAGCAGTTCTTC.

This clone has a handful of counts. CDR3 region: CASSPRAKPTNTEAFF. In DNA form, the CDR3 reads TGTGCCAGCAGCCCCAGGGCTAAACCGACGAACACTGAAGCTTTCTTT. This chain connects TRBV9 to TRBJ1-1, with D possibly TRBD1 on 5 matching bases. The CDR3 totals 16 residues. The germline V gene encodes CDR1 SGDLS and CDR2 YYNGEE. V was cut by 4 bases and J by 1 base, with 17 bases left in between.

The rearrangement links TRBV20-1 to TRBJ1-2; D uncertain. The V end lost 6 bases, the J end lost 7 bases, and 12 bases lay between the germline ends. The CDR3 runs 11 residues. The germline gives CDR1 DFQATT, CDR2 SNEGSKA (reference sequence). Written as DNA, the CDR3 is TGCAGTGCGATGAAGGAAACTGGCTACACCTTC. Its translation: CSAMKETGYTF.

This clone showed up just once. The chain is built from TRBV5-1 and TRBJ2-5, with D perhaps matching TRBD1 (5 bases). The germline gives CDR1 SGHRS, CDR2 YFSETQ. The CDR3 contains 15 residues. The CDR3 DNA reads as TGCCCAGGGTCTCAAGGTTGTAGCCTTACAGAGACCCAGTACTTC. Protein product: CPGSQGCSLTETQYF. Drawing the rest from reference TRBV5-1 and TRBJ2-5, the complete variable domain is KAGVTQTPRYLIKTRGQQVTLSCSPISGHRSVSWYQQTPGQGLQFLFEYFSETQRNKGNFPGRFSGRQFSNSRSEMNVSTLELGDSALYLCPGSQGCSLTETQYFGPGTRLLVL.

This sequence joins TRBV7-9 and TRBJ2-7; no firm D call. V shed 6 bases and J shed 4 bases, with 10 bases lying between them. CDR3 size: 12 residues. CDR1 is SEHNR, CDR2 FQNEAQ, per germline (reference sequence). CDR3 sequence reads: CASSSSGYEQYF. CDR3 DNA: TGTGCCAGCAGTTCCTCCGGATACGAGCAGTACTTC.

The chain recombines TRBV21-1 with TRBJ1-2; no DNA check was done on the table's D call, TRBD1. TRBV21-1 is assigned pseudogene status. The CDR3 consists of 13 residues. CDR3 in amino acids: CASSITGESGYTF. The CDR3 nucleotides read TGTGCCAGCAGCATTACAGGGGAGAGTGGCTACACCTTC.

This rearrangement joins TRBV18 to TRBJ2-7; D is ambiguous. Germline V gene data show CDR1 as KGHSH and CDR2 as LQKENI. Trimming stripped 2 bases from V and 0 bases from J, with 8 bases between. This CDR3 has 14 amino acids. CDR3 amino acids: CASSPARASYEQYF. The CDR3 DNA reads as TGTGCCAGCTCACCAGCCCGAGCCTCCTACGAGCAGTACTTC.